These 18 T cell receptor beta chains share one sample of origin, sequenced in a study of PD-1 blockade in classical Hodgkin lymphoma. TCRdb's table, derived via immunoSEQ multiplex PCR, lists solely in-frame clones and lacks some. The sample lists about 7,700 clones, 86% occurring once. After autologous stem cell transplantation all patients relapsed, and prior brentuximab vedotin exposure differed between cohorts. CD4+ T cells were purified from thawed PBMCs by negative selection. Material: CD4+ T cells from blood, obtained at baseline. The receptors come from a human donor with classical Hodgkin lymphoma.

The chain has TRBV7-8 and TRBJ1-2; the D gene is possibly TRBD1 (6 bases). CDR3 length: 13 residues. The V gene lost 2 bases and the J gene lost 4 bases, with 8 bases spanning the gap. Looked up from germline, CDR1 is SGHVS and CDR2 is FQNEAQ. The CDR3 loop is CASSLTRGYGYTF. CDR3 DNA: TGTGCCAGCAGCTTAACCAGGGGCTATGGCTACACCTTC.

The V and J genes are TRBV9 and TRBJ2-4, with 7 bases identical to TRBD1. V shed 0 bases, J shed 2 bases, and the junction held 2 bases outside the gene matches. The CDR3 covers 15 residues. Germline V gives CDR1 SGDLS, CDR2 YYNGEE. CDR3 DNA: TGTGCCAGCAGCGTAGCGGGACAGCCCAAAAACATTCAGTACTTC. This encodes CASSVAGQPKNIQYF. Full variable domain (outside the CDR3, taken from reference TRBV9 and TRBJ2-4): DSGVTQTPKHLITATGQRVTLRCSPRSGDLSVYWYQQSLDQGLQFLIQYYNGEERAKGNILERFSAQQFPDLHSELNLSSLELGDSALYFCASSVAGQPKNIQYFGAGTRLSVL.

The chain links TRBV4-3 to TRBJ2-3; TRBD2 aligns across 10 bases. The CDR3 sequence is 16 residues long. The germline CDR1 and CDR2 sequences are LGHNA and YSLEER. J was trimmed by 4 bases and V by 0 bases; bases with no gene match: 4. CDR3 in amino acids: CASSQDQRGGSDTQYF. The CDR3 region has the DNA TGCGCCAGCAGCCAAGATCAGCGGGGGGGGTCAGATACGCAGTATTTT.

This chain joins TRBV28 and TRBJ2-5, with 10 positions matching TRBD2. The V gene's germline CDR1 is MDHEN and CDR2 SYDVKM. The CDR3 covers 16 residues. V trimming: 2 bases; J trimming: 5 bases; junction bases outside the gene matches: 8. CDR3 sequence: CASSLITTSGLETQYF. The CDR3 bases are TGTGCCAGCAGTTTAATCACGACTAGCGGGCTGGAGACCCAGTACTTC.

The rearrangement links TRBV18 to TRBJ2-3, with D tentatively TRBD2 (6 bases). The V and J ends lost 0 bases and 6 bases respectively, with 19 bases between them. This CDR3 is built from 17 residues. Germline-derived CDR1 and CDR2 are KGHSH and LQKENI. The CDR3 sequence: CASSPPRSAGRDDTQYF. CDR3 DNA: TGTGCCAGCTCACCACCGAGATCAGCGGGTAGGGATGATACGCAGTATTTT. The full variable domain, completed using reference TRBV18 and TRBJ2-3, is NAGVMQNPRHLVRRRGQEARLRCSPMKGHSHVYWYRQLPEEGLKFMVYLQKENIIDESGMPKERFSAEFPKEGPSILRIQQVVRGDSAAYFCASSPPRSAGRDDTQYFGPGTRLTVL.

This clone was seen once. This rearrangement joins TRBV27 to TRBJ1-1, with D perhaps TRBD1 (5 bases). The V end was cut by 4 bases, the J end by 4 bases, with 13 bases between. Germline V gene data show CDR1 as MNHEY and CDR2 as SMNVEV (reference sequence). There are 14 residues in the CDR3. CDR3: CASSYNGGSTEAFF. CDR3 DNA sequence: TGTGCCAGCAGTTATAACGGGGGAAGCACTGAAGCTTTCTTT.

The V and J genes are TRBV5-5 and TRBJ1-1; the match to TRBD1 covers 8 bases. Germline CDR1 is SGHKS and CDR2 is YYEKEE (reference sequence). This CDR3 is 15 amino acids long. The trim removed 4 bases at V and 3 bases at J, leaving 8 bases unmatched. CDR3 region: CASSLNGQGDTEAFF. CDR3 coding DNA: TGTGCCAGCAGCCTCAATGGACAGGGCGACACTGAAGCTTTCTTT.

The rearrangement uses TRBV29-1 and TRBJ2-1; 12 nucleotides align to TRBD2. The junction had 6 bases not matched to a gene; V was cut back by 6 bases and J by 9 bases. The CDR3 extends over 13 amino acids. Germline V gene sequence: CDR1 SQVTM, CDR2 ANQGSEA. CDR3 protein: CSVRTSGISEQFF. The CDR3 DNA reads TGCAGCGTCCGGACTAGCGGGATTTCTGAGCAGTTCTTC.

The rearrangement joins TRBV21-1 to TRBJ2-4. TRBV21-1 is a pseudogene locus. This CDR3 spans 12 amino acids. CDR3 in amino acids: CASSEGKNIQYF. CDR3 nucleotides: TGTGCCAGCTCGGAAGGCAAAAACATTCAGTACTTC.

The rearrangement links TRBV7-9 to TRBJ2-1; 7 nucleotides align to TRBD2. CDR3 size: 16 residues. In germline, CDR1 is SEHNR, CDR2 FQNEAQ (reference sequence). With V trimmed by 5 bases and J by 1 base, 8 bases remained unmatched. The CDR3 is CASSMRAGLSYNEQFF. The CDR3 DNA is TGTGCCAGCAGCATGCGAGCGGGACTATCCTACAATGAGCAGTTCTTC.

The chain combines TRBV14 with TRBJ2-5; 9 bases fit TRBD2. CDR3 length: 16 amino acids. The trim removed 7 bases at V and 3 bases at J, leaving 12 bases unmatched. Germline V gene sequence: CDR1 SGHDN, CDR2 FVKESK. CDR3 nucleotide sequence: TGTGCCAGCAACCCTCAGGGGCGGGAGGGCGAAGAGACCCAGTACTTC. Protein: CASNPQGREGEETQYF.

The chain employs TRBV19 and TRBJ2-3; perhaps TRBD2 as D (5 bases). CDR1 is LNHDA, CDR2 SQIVND, per germline (reference sequence). V lost 3 bases, J lost 4 bases, and 11 bases lay in between. This CDR3 region has 14 residues. The CDR3 nucleotides are TGTGCCAGTAGTATCTGGGAGTCCCCAGATACGCAGTATTTT. Translating gives CASSIWESPDTQYF.

The chain recombines TRBV5-1 with TRBJ2-5, with D tentatively TRBD2 (6 bases). V was shortened by 2 bases and J by 4 bases, with 9 bases between the two germline ends. The CDR3 spans 13 residues. CDR1 and CDR2 from the germline V gene are SGHRS and YFSETQ. The CDR3 region has the DNA TGCGCCAGCAGCTTTTTGGGGGGAGAGACCCAGTACTTC. Protein: CASSFLGGETQYF.

The chain is built from TRBV21-1 and TRBJ2-2; whether TRBD1, the table's D call, matches the DNA was not checked. TRBV21-1 is an annotated pseudogene. The CDR3 has 16 amino acids. CDR3 bases: TGTGCCAGCAGCCAAGCTGACAGGGGTTGCACCGGGGAGCTGTTTTTT. Translation gives CASSQADRGCTGELFF.

V gene TRBV4-1 combines with J gene TRBJ2-3, with TRBD2 matching over 9 bases. The trim removed 0 bases at V and 5 bases at J, leaving 21 bases unmatched. CDR1 MGHRA and CDR2 YSYEKL come from the germline V gene. The CDR3 is made up of 21 amino acids. The CDR3 bases are TGCGCCAGCAGCCAAGAGGCTGGGCGGGGGGGACTAATCCTTGGCGTAGATACGCAGTATTTT. It codes for CASSQEAGRGGLILGVDTQYF.

This sequence joins TRBV29-1 and TRBJ2-5, with D perhaps matching TRBD1 (6 bases). Matching the DNA end better, TRBJ2-7 makes the J call doubtful. Germline-derived CDR1 and CDR2 are SQVTM and ANQGSEA. This CDR3 contains 13 residues. CDR3 amino acids: CSVRPGVRDEQYF. CDR3 coding DNA: TGCAGCGTTCGACCAGGGGTCCGGGACGAGCAGTACTTC.

V gene TRBV9 combines with J gene TRBJ1-1; 7 nucleotides align to TRBD1. After removal of 2 bases from V and 0 bases from J, the junction contained 7 bases not matched to a gene. The germline V gene has CDR1 SGDLS and CDR2 YYNGEE. This CDR3 has 16 residues. The CDR3 DNA follows: TGTGCCAGCAGCGTTGGAACAGGGGCAATGAACACTGAAGCTTTCTTT. As protein: CASSVGTGAMNTEAFF.

The chain employs TRBV30 and TRBJ1-6; the D gene is possibly TRBD1 (5 bases). The V end lost 3 bases, the J end lost 7 bases, and 16 bases lay between the germline ends. Germline-derived CDR1 and CDR2 are GTSNPN and SVGIG (reference sequence). The CDR3 runs 15 residues. In DNA form, the CDR3 reads TGTGCCTGGAGGCAGCGGGGGGTAAGGAATTCACCCCTCCACTTT. This sequence encodes CAWRQRGVRNSPLHF.